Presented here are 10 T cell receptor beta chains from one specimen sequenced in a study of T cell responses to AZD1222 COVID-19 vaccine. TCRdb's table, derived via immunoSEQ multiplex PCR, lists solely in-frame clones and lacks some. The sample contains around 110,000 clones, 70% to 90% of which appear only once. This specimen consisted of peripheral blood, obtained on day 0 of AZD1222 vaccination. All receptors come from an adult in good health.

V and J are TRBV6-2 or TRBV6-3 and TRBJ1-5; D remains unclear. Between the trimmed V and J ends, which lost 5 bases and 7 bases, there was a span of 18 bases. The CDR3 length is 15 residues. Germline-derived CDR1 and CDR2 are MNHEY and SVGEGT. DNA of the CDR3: TGTGCCAGCAGTCCCACCGGGAGGGTACGGCAGCCCCAGCATTTT. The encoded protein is CASSPTGRVRQPQHF.

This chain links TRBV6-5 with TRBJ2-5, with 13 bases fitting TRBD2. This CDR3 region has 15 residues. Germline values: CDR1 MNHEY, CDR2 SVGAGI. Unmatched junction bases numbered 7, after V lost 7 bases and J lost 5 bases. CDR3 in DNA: TGTGCCAGCAAGACTAGCGGGGGGCCGGGGGAGACCCAGTACTTC. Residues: CASKTSGGPGETQYF.

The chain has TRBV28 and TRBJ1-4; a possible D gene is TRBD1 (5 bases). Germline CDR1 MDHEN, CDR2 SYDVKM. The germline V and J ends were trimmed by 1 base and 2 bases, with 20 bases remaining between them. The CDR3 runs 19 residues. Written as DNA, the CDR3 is TGTGCCAGCAGTTTATACACATGGACCCCGGAGGGGACTAATGAAAAACTGTTTTTT. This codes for CASSLYTWTPEGTNEKLFF.

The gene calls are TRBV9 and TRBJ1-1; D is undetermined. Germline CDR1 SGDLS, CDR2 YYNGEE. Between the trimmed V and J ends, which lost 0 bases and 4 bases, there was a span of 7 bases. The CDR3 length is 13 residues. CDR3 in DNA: TGTGCCAGCAGCGTAGTACCAGGCACTGAAGCTTTCTTT. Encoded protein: CASSVVPGTEAFF.

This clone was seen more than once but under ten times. The CDR3 loop is CASRFDTGELFF. The DNA of the CDR3 is TGTGCCAGCAGGTTTGACACCGGGGAGCTGTTTTTT. The rearrangement joins TRBV6-5 to TRBJ2-2; no definite D call. Germline CDR1 MNHEY, CDR2 SVGAGI. V was cut by 6 bases and J by 3 bases, with 5 bases left in between. This CDR3 has 12 residues.

The CDR3 reads CASSYKGRDTEAFF. Here the CDR3 DNA reads TGTGCCAGCAGTTACAAGGGAAGGGACACTGAAGCTTTCTTT. This chain links TRBV6-6 with TRBJ1-1, with D unclear. Trimming left V 2 bases short and J 3 bases short, with 10 bases between. This CDR3 comprises 14 residues. CDR1 and CDR2 from the germline V gene are MNHNY and SVGAGI (reference sequence).

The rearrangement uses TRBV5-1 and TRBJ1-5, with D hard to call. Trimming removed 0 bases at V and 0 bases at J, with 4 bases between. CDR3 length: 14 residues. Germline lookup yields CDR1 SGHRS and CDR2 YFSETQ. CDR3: CASSLGNSNQPQHF. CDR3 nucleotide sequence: TGCGCCAGCAGCTTGGGCAATAGCAATCAGCCCCAGCATTTT.

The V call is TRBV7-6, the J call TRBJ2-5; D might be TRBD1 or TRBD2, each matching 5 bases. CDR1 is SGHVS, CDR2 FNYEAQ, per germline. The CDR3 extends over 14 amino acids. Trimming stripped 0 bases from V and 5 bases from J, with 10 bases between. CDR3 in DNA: TGTGCCAGCAGCTTAGCGGGAGAGGGGGAGACCCAGTACTTC. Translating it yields CASSLAGEGETQYF.

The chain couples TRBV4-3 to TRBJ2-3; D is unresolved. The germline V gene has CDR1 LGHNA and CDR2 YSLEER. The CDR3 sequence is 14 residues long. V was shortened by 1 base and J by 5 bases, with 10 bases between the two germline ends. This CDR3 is CASSQGGSEDTQYF. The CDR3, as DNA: TGCGCCAGCAGCCAAGGCGGCAGTGAAGATACGCAGTATTTT.

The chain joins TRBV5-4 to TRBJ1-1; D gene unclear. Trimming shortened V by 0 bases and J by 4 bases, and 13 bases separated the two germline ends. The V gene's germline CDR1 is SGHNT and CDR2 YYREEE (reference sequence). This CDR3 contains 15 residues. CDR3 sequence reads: CASSLGLAGGTEAFF. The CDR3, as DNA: TGTGCCAGCAGCTTGGGATTGGCCGGTGGCACTGAAGCTTTCTTT.